This T cell receptor beta chain was identified during a study of T cell responses to AZD1222 COVID-19 vaccine. Turning to the study itself: Second doses were pooled across both intervals (about 4 or about 12 weeks). Study observations and caveats: Spike-specific TCR depth and breadth grew after two AZD1222 doses. CD4 TCRs associated with vaccination spanned spike, dominating at 160-218 and 743-854.

Comment on this clone: Its antigen remains unidentified.

Using immunoSEQ multiplex PCR, the repertoire was profiled, and TCRdb retains in-frame clones only, with some absent. Among some 100,000 clones, roughly 89% were seen once, and the ten largest hold about a sixth. The V gene's germline CDR1 is SGHRS and CDR2 YFSETQ. The CDR3 has 12 amino acids. Between the trimmed V and J ends, which lost 2 bases and 1 base, there was a span of 3 bases. Material: peripheral blood, obtained on day 0 of AZD1222 vaccination. The V and J genes are TRBV5-1 and TRBJ2-5; D remains unclear. This receptor was taken from an adult in good health. CDR3 coding DNA: TGCGCCAGCAGCTTAAGCCAAGAGACCCAGTACTTC. Its protein is CASSLSQETQYF.